The rows below give T cell receptor beta chains drawn from one sample of a study of OX40 agonist ivuxolimab in advanced cancers. TCRdb's table, derived via immunoSEQ multiplex PCR, lists solely in-frame clones and lacks some. The sample records about 28,000 clones, 82% being singletons. Sequences were derived from CD4+ or CD8+ T cells sorted from blood, sampled in a trial of the OX40 agonist ivuxolimab. Source of these receptors: an adult with an advanced solid tumor such as melanoma, head and neck, liver or kidney cancer. Each CDR3 is given with its conserved first and last residue. D genes are given only for firm matches. Clone size is given for some rows only: seen once, a few or many times, or a class if the clone is expanded.

j_gene | abundance | v_gene | d_gene | CDR3nt | CDR3aa
TRBJ2-6 | . | TRBV9 | . | TGTGCCAGCAGCTCTTCTGGGGCCAACGTCCTGACTTTC | CASSSSGANVLTF
TRBJ1-1 | . | TRBV27 | . | TGTGCCAGCAGTTACGGGGTTGGGACTGAAGCTTTCTTT | CASSYGVGTEAFF
TRBJ1-1 | . | TRBV6-6 | . | TGTGCCAGCAGTTACTTAGGGAGCACTGAAGCTTTCTTT | CASSYLGSTEAFF
TRBJ2-2 | . | TRBV27 | . | TGTGCCAGCAGTTTGCTCGGGGAGCTGTTTTTT | CASSLLGELFF
TRBJ2-1 | . | TRBV4-3 | TRBD2 | TGCGCCAGCAGCCCTAGCGGGAGCTCCTACAATGAGCAGTTCTTC | CASSPSGSSYNEQFF
TRBJ2-2 | few | TRBV9 | . | TGTGCCAGCAGCGTAGAGTATAGAGGGGGGGAGCTGTTTTTT | CASSVEYRGGELFF
TRBJ2-7 | . | TRBV5-6 | . | TGTGCCAGCAGCTTGGCCCTCTCCTACGAGCAGTACTTC | CASSLALSYEQYF
TRBJ2-7 | . | TRBV28 | TRBD2 | TGTGCCAGCAGCCTAGCGGGAGAGGTCGAGCAGTACTTC | CASSLAGEVEQYF
TRBJ2-3 | once | TRBV5-1 | TRBD2 | TGCGCCAGCACCGATAGCGGGAGGGCTTTTGATACGCAGTATTTT | CASTDSGRAFDTQYF
TRBJ2-1 | . | TRBV6-4 | TRBD2 | TGTGCCAGCAGTGATAGCGGGGGCCCATCTGGATCCTACAATGAGCAGTTCTTC | CASSDSGGPSGSYNEQFF
TRBJ1-2 | few | TRBV29-1 | . | TGCAGCGTTGAATTCAGGGAGGACTATGGCTACACCTTC | CSVEFREDYGYTF
TRBJ2-2 | few | TRBV7-3 | . | TGTGCCAGCAGCTCCAACACCGGGGAGCTGTTTTTT | CASSSNTGELFF
TRBJ2-1 | few | TRBV6-1 | TRBD2 | TGTGCCAGCAGTGTTGAGGGCGGGGGGGCCGACGAGCAGTTCTTC | CASSVEGGGADEQFF
TRBJ1-5 | few | TRBV28 | TRBD1 | TGTGCAGGGGGCAATAATCAGCCCCAGCATTTT | CAGGNNQPQHF
TRBJ2-1 | . | TRBV19 | . | TGTGCCAGTAGCGACTCCCCTGGAGGCTACAATGAGCAGTTCTTC | CASSDSPGGYNEQFF
TRBJ2-7 | . | TRBV9 | . | TGTGCCAGCAGCGTAGGGGGACGCGGTCACGAGCAGTACTTC | CASSVGGRGHEQYF